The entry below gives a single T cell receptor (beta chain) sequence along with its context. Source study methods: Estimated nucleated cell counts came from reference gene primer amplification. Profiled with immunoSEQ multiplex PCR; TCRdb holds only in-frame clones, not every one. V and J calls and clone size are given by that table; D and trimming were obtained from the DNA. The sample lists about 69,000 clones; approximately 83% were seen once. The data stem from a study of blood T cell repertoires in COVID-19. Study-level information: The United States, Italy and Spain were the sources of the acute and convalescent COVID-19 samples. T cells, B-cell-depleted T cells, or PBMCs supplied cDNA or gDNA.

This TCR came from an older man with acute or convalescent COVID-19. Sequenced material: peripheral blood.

Here the CDR3 DNA reads TGTGCCAGCAGTGGGACAGGGGGAAATGAAAAACTGTTTTTT. Its translation: CASSGTGGNEKLFF. This rearrangement joins TRBV2 to TRBJ1-4; 10 nucleotides agree with TRBD1. Germline CDR1 reads SNHLY; CDR2 reads FYNNEI. Trimming removed 4 bases from V and 5 bases from J; junction bases left unmatched: 1. The CDR3 is 14 residues long.